This TCR beta chain was sequenced in a study of vaccination and CD4 T cells after COVID-19. The CDR3 runs 12 residues. Germline CDR1 and CDR2: MNHEY and SMNVEV (reference sequence). The germline V and J ends were trimmed by 4 bases and 11 bases, with 14 bases remaining between them. The study sequenced cultured CD4+ T cell DNA using the Oncomine TCR Beta short-read assay. Investigators obtained genomic DNA by extraction from cultured CD4+ T cells. TCRdb re-called the PCR reads with MiXCR, one entry per CDR3 protein. In the table there are fewer than 5,000 distinct CDR3 sequences, 35% to 45% of which are singletons. The sample holds a few counts of this clonotype. No antigen is known for it. Indicated treatment: approximately nine-day PBMC culture with coronavirus spike peptide pools or control peptides (ViraFEST assay). From the unexposed donor, CD4+ T cells were collected ahead of the COVID-19 pandemic (2011-2018).

The V call is TRBV27, the J call TRBJ1-1, with a possible D match to TRBD1 (6 bases). Sequencing input: CD4+ T cells from blood, cultured in vitro. The TCR comes from a human donor in good health. CDR3 protein: CASSSDRTRAFF. CDR3 sequence (DNA): TGTGCCAGCAGTTCCGACAGGACCAGGGCTTTCTTT.